Presented here are 24 T cell receptor beta chains from one specimen sequenced in a study of response to subunit inactivated influenza vaccine. In TCRdb, the RT-PCR reads were re-called with MiXCR into one record per CDR3 protein. The sample has roughly 500,000 distinct CDR3 sequences, more than 15% seen once; the top ten hold 3%. The sequenced sample was CD4+ T cells sorted from PBMCs, obtained around 25 months after vaccination. Receptors were obtained from a man aged 50-75 years who received an inactivated influenza vaccine.

This chain uses TRBV10-3 with TRBJ2-1; D is possibly TRBD2 (6 bases). The V and J ends lost 2 bases and 5 bases respectively, with 19 bases between them. The germline V gene encodes CDR1 ENHRY and CDR2 SYGVKD. The CDR3 runs 17 residues. The DNA for the CDR3 is TGTGCCATCAGTGAGCCGCTCGGAGGGGCTATGGACAATGAGCAGTTCTTC. Translating it yields CAISEPLGGAMDNEQFF.

The chain joins TRBV6-2 or TRBV6-3 to TRBJ2-3, with no clear D. V lost 7 bases to trimming and J lost 6 bases, with 17 bases between them. Germline CDR1 MNHEY, CDR2 SVGEGT. The CDR3 spans 14 residues. CDR3 sequence reads: CASNHRLKSDTQYF. CDR3 nucleotide sequence: TGTGCCAGCAACCACAGACTGAAGTCGGATACGCAGTATTTT.

The gene calls are TRBV20-1 and TRBJ2-7; no reliable D call. CDR1 and CDR2 (germline): DFQATT, SNEGSKA (reference sequence). The CDR3 contains 12 residues. V lost 1 base and J 2 bases, leaving 6 bases between the germline ends. The CDR3 reads CSARGGPYEQYF. The CDR3 coding sequence is TGCAGTGCTAGAGGAGGTCCCTACGAGCAGTACTTC.

The gene calls are TRBV6-2 or TRBV6-3 and TRBJ2-1, with 13 nucleotides matching TRBD2. CDR1 is MNHEY and CDR2 is SVGEGT in the germline V gene. Losses at the gene ends were 0 bases for V and 0 bases for J; bases not matched to a gene: 2. The CDR3 spans 18 residues. CDR3 sequence (DNA): TGTGCCAGCAGTTACTCACTAGCGGGAGGGCCCTCCTACAATGAGCAGTTCTTC. Amino acids: CASSYSLAGGPSYNEQFF.

The chain combines TRBV28 with TRBJ1-6; 7 bases are shared with TRBD1. The CDR3 sequence is 16 residues long. The germline CDR1 and CDR2 sequences are MDHEN and SYDVKM. V gave up 7 bases and J gave up 5 bases; unmatched junction bases: 11. In DNA, the CDR3 is TGTGCCAGCATCCCTCGAATGAGGGGGCATAATTCACCCCTCCACTTT. Its protein product is CASIPRMRGHNSPLHF.

This clonotype appeared a few times. The chain carries TRBV6-2 or TRBV6-3 and TRBJ1-5; D gene uncertain. V lost 8 bases to trimming and J lost 0 bases, with 8 bases between them. Germline assignment: CDR1 MNHEY and CDR2 SVGEGT. There are 13 residues in the CDR3. CDR3 nucleotide sequence: TGTGCCAGCCAGCAAAGTAGCAATCAGCCCCAGCATTTT. It translates to CASQQSSNQPQHF.

This clonotype was observed a few times. V usage is TRBV7-9 and J usage is TRBJ2-7; D uncertain. CDR1 is SEHNR and CDR2 is FQNEAQ in the germline V gene (reference sequence). CDR3 length: 11 residues. Trimming shortened V by 5 bases and J by 5 bases, and 7 bases separated the two germline ends. The CDR3: CASSLRNEQYF. The CDR3 DNA sequence: TGTGCCAGCAGCCTACGAAACGAGCAGTACTTC.

This clonotype was counted many times. The chain couples TRBV7-2 to TRBJ2-5; D may be TRBD1 (6 bases). V lost 4 bases, J lost 3 bases, and 9 bases lay in between. The CDR3 loop spans 13 amino acids. Germline CDR1 is SGHTA and CDR2 is FQGNSA. The CDR3: CASSSRTEETQYF. CDR3 bases: TGTGCCAGCAGCTCACGGACAGAAGAGACCCAGTACTTC.

The chain carries TRBV4-3 and TRBJ1-4, with 7 bases lining up with TRBD1. Germline V gives CDR1 LGHNA, CDR2 YSLEER. V shed 5 bases, J shed 4 bases, and the junction held 10 bases outside the gene matches. The CDR3 runs to 16 residues. The CDR3 region has the DNA TGCGCCAGCAGCTTGCAGCCGACAGGGATTAATGAAAAACTGTTTTTT. It translates to CASSLQPTGINEKLFF.

This clonotype has a count of ten or more. The gene calls are TRBV4-1 and TRBJ1-2; TRBD1 agrees at 7 bases. The CDR3 spans 15 residues. Germline assignment: CDR1 MGHRA and CDR2 YSYEKL. The junction had 6 bases not matched to a gene; V was cut back by 0 bases and J by 5 bases. The CDR3 nucleotides are TGCGCCAGCAGCCAAGATAGAGGGGGCGCTTATGGCTACACCTTC. Its protein is CASSQDRGGAYGYTF.

The chain uses TRBV27 and TRBJ2-3; D gene uncertain. This CDR3 has 16 amino acids. The V gene's germline CDR1 is MNHEY and CDR2 SMNVEV (reference sequence). Trimming stripped 5 bases from V and 4 bases from J, with 19 bases between. CDR3 bases: TGTGCCAGCAGTCCCCAGTTGGTCACTTTCCCAGATACGCAGTATTTT. Its protein product is CASSPQLVTFPDTQYF.

The chain combines TRBV20-1 with TRBJ2-3; 12 bases line up with TRBD2. CDR1 and CDR2 from the germline V gene are DFQATT and SNEGSKA (reference sequence). CDR3 length: 15 amino acids. V gave up 0 bases and J gave up 11 bases; unmatched junction bases: 9. The CDR3 reads CSARDLELAGGRQYF. Here the CDR3 DNA reads TGCAGTGCTAGAGATCTCGAGCTAGCGGGAGGGCGGCAGTATTTT.

The rearrangement links TRBV5-1 to TRBJ2-1; maybe TRBD2 (5 bases). The ends were cut back, 5 bases at V and 4 bases at J, with 10 bases in the middle. CDR1 is SGHRS, CDR2 YFSETQ, per germline. The length of the CDR3 is 13 residues. As DNA, the CDR3 is TGCGCCAGCAGGGGGAGCGGATACAATGAGCAGTTCTTC. Translated, it gives CASRGSGYNEQFF.

There are a few counts of this clonotype. Since a much larger clone is just one base distant, this may be a read error. The chain has TRBV27 and TRBJ2-2; possible D gene TRBD2, 5 bases. The CDR3 loop spans 12 amino acids. V was pared by 6 bases and J by 5 bases, with 7 bases between. CDR1 and CDR2 from the germline V gene are MNHEY and SMNVEV (reference sequence). For the CDR3, the DNA is TGTGCCAGCAGATGGGAGACCGGGGAGCTGTTTTTT. Protein sequence: CASRWETGELFF.

This clonotype was seen a few times. The V and J genes are TRBV7-9 and TRBJ2-4, with TRBD2 as a possible D gene (6 bases). This CDR3 has 15 residues. The germline CDR1 and CDR2 sequences are SEHNR and FQNEAQ (reference sequence). Trimming shortened V by 6 bases and J by 2 bases, and 14 bases separated the two germline ends. The CDR3 bases are TGTGCCAGCAGACCACTCCGGGGGTCCAAAAACATTCAGTACTTC. This sequence encodes CASRPLRGSKNIQYF.

This clonotype was observed a few times. The chain couples TRBV24-1 to TRBJ2-7, with TRBD2 identical over 7 bases. Germline CDR1 KGHDR, CDR2 SFDVKD. The CDR3 spans 14 residues. With 3 bases clipped from V and 2 bases from J, the junction kept 3 bases outside the gene matches. The CDR3 here is CATSDNSGAYEQYF. As DNA, the CDR3 is TGTGCCACCAGTGATAACAGCGGGGCCTACGAGCAGTACTTC.

This chain links TRBV3-1 with TRBJ2-3, with D possibly being TRBD1 (5 bases). V dropped 0 bases and J dropped 2 bases, with 9 bases sitting between them. CDR1 is LGHDT and CDR2 is YNNKEL in the germline V gene (reference sequence). The CDR3 is 15 residues long. The CDR3 spells CASSQESGNTDTQYF. The CDR3 DNA reads TGTGCCAGCAGCCAAGAATCAGGGAACACAGATACGCAGTATTTT.

This chain uses TRBV7-8 with TRBJ2-4; 9 nucleotides agree with TRBD1. CDR1 and CDR2 (germline): SGHVS, FQNEAQ. The CDR3 totals 15 residues. V shed 5 bases, J shed 8 bases, and the junction held 10 bases outside the gene matches. The CDR3 spells CASSETGTGLDIQYF. Written as DNA, the CDR3 is TGTGCCAGCAGCGAAACCGGGACAGGGTTGGACATTCAGTACTTC.

Worth noting for this clonotype: The junction shows a germline mismatch at one end, possibly a read error. The rearrangement uses TRBV5-6 and TRBJ2-1, with 8 nucleotides matching TRBD2. The CDR3 contains 14 residues. Germline V gives CDR1 SGHDT, CDR2 YYEEEE. The chain's CDR3 is CARSSGLAGGEQFF. The CDR3 DNA follows: TGTGCCAGGAGCTCCGGACTAGCTGGGGGGGAGCAGTTCTTC. Combining the CDR3 with reference TRBV5-6 and TRBJ2-1 gives the whole variable domain DAGVTQSPTHLIKTRGQQVTLRCSPKSGHDTVSWYQQALGQGPQFIFQYYEEEERQRGNFPDRFSGHQFPNYSSELNVNALLLGDSALYLCARSSGLAGGEQFFGPGTRLTVL.

This clonotype occurred many times. This chain connects TRBV4-3 to TRBJ2-1; D is ambiguous. The CDR3 runs 16 residues. The germline CDR1 and CDR2 sequences are LGHNA and YSLEER. Between the trimmed V and J ends, which lost 0 bases and 6 bases, there was a span of 15 bases. The CDR3 sequence: CASSQEESSAANEQFF. In nucleotides, the CDR3 is TGCGCCAGCAGCCAAGAAGAAAGCTCTGCAGCCAATGAGCAGTTCTTC.

This clonotype was picked up many times. The chain combines TRBV30 with TRBJ1-1; 7 bases are shared with TRBD1. The CDR3 is 16 residues long. CDR1 and CDR2 (germline): GTSNPN, SVGIG (reference sequence). V shed 4 bases, J shed 1 base, and the junction held 12 bases outside the gene matches. CDR3 protein: CAWNPDRVKPNTEAFF. The CDR3 region has the DNA TGTGCCTGGAACCCCGACAGGGTGAAACCGAACACTGAAGCTTTCTTT. Full variable domain (remainder filled in from reference TRBV30 and TRBJ1-1): SQTIHQWPATLVQPVGSPLSLECTVEGTSNPNLYWYRQAAGRGLQLLFYSVGIGQISSEVPQNLSASRPQDRQFILSSKKLLLSDSGFYLCAWNPDRVKPNTEAFFGQGTRLTVV.

This clonotype was observed at least ten times. The CDR3 region has the DNA TGTGCCAGCAGCCCCTACAGGGAAGCAACTAATGAAAAACTGTTTTTT. Protein sequence: CASSPYREATNEKLFF. The rearrangement joins TRBV6-1 to TRBJ1-4; the D gene is possibly TRBD1 (6 bases). Germline CDR1 MNHNS, CDR2 SASEGT. V lost 6 bases and J lost 0, with 14 bases in between. CDR3 length: 16 residues.

This clonotype was seen more than once but under ten times. The rearrangement uses TRBV20-1 and TRBJ2-5; no clear D. V was cut by 0 bases and J by 2 bases, with 7 bases left in between. The CDR3 runs to 13 residues. Looked up from germline, CDR1 is DFQATT and CDR2 is SNEGSKA (reference sequence). The CDR3 loop reads CSAREGIQETQYF. The DNA of the CDR3 is TGCAGTGCTAGAGAGGGGATTCAAGAGACCCAGTACTTC.

In this sample, this clonotype turned up a few times. The chain combines TRBV24-1 with TRBJ2-1, with 11 bases aligning to TRBD2. CDR3 length: 15 residues. Germline trimming cut 9 bases from V and 9 bases from J; bases unmatched to any gene: 12. Germline V gives CDR1 KGHDR, CDR2 SFDVKD. In DNA, the CDR3 is TGTGCCACCGCGAGGATAGCGGGAGGGCTACTTGAGCAGTTCTTC. The encoded protein is CATARIAGGLLEQFF.